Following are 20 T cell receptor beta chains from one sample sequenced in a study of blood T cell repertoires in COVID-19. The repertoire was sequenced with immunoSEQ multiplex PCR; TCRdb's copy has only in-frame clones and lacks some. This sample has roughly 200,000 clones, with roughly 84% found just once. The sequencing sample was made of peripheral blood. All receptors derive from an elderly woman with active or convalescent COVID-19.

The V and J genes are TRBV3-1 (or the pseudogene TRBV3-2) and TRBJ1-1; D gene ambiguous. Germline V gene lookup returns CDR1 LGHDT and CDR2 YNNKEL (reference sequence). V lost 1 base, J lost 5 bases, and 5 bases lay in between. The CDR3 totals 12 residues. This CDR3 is CASSQAGTEAFF. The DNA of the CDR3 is TGTGCCAGCAGCCAAGCCGGGACTGAAGCTTTCTTT.

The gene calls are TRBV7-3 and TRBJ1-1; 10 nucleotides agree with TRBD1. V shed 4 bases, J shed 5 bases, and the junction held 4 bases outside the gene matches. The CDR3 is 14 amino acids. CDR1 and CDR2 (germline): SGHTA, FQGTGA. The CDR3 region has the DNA TGTGCCAGCAGCTCGACAGGGGGCTTGACTGAAGCTTTCTTT. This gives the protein CASSSTGGLTEAFF. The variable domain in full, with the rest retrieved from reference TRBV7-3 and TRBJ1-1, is GAGVSQTPSNKVTEKGKYVELRCDPISGHTALYWYRQSLGQGPEFLIYFQGTGAADDSGLPNDRFFAVRPEGSVSTLKIQRTERGDSAVYLCASSSTGGLTEAFFGQGTRLTVV.

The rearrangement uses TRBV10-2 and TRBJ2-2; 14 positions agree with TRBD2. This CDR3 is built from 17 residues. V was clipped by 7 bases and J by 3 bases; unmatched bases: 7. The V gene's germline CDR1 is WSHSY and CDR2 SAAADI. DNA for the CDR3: TGCGCCAGCACCGGACTAGCGGGAGGTACTGACACCGGGGAGCTGTTTTTT. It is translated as CASTGLAGGTDTGELFF.

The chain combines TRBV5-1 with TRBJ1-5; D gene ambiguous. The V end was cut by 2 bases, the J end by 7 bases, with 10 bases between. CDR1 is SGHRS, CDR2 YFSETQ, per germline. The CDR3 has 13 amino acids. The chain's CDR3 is CASSFEGKQPQHF. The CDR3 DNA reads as TGCGCCAGCAGCTTCGAGGGTAAGCAGCCCCAGCATTTT.

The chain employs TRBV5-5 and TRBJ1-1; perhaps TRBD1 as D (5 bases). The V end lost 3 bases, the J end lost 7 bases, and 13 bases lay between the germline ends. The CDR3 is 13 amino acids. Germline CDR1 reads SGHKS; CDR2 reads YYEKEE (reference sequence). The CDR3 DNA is TGTGCCAGCAGCTCCCGCGGACAAGATGAAGCTTTCTTT. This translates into CASSSRGQDEAFF.

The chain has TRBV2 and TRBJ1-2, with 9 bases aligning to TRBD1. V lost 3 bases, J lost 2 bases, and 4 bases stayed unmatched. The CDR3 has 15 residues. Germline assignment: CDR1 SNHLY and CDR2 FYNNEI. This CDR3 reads CASSEDRGENYGYTF. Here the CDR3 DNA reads TGTGCCAGCAGTGAGGACAGGGGCGAGAACTATGGCTACACCTTC.

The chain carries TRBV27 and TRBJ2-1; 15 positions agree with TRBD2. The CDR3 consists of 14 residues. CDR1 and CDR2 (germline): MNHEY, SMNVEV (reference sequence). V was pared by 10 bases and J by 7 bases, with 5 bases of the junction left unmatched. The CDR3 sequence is CAIPGLAGGNEQFF. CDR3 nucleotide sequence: TGTGCCATCCCGGGACTAGCGGGAGGTAATGAGCAGTTCTTC.

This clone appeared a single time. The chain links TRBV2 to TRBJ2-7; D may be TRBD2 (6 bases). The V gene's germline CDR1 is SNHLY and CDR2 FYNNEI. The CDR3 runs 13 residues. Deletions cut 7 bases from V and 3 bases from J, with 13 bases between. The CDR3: CASIGGIHYEQYF. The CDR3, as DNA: TGTGCCAGCATCGGGGGTATACACTACGAGCAGTACTTC. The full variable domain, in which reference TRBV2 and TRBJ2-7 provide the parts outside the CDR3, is EPEVTQTPSHQVTQMGQEVILRCVPISNHLYFYWYRQILGQKVEFLVSFYNNEISEKSEIFDDQFSVERPDGSNFTLKIRSTKLEDSAMYFCASIGGIHYEQYFGPGTRLTVT.

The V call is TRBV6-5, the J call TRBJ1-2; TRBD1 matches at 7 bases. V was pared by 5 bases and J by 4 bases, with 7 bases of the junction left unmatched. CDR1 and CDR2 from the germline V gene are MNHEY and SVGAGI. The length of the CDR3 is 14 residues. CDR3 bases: TGTGCCAGCAGTCCAGATGCAGGGGGCTATGGCTACACCTTC. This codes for CASSPDAGGYGYTF.

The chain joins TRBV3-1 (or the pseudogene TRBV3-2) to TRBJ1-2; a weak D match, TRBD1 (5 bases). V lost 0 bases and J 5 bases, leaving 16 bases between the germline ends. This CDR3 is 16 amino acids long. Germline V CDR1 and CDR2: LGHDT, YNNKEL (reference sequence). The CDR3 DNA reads TGTGCCAGCAGCCAAGATCAAGAGACAGTCAATTATGGCTACACCTTC. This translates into CASSQDQETVNYGYTF.

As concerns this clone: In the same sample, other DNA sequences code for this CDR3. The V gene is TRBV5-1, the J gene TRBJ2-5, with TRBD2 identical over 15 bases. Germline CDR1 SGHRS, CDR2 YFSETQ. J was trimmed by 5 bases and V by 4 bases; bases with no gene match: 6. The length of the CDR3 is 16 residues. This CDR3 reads CASSPGLAGGRETQYF. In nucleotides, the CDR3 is TGCGCCAGCAGCCCCGGACTAGCGGGAGGGAGGGAGACCCAGTACTTC.

CDR3 amino acids: CASSVASTTTDTQYF. The CDR3, as DNA: TGTGCCAGCAGCGTAGCGTCGACAACCACAGATACGCAGTATTTT. The chain has TRBV9 and TRBJ2-3; D gene uncertain. V shed 0 bases and J shed 2 bases, with 10 bases lying between them. The V gene's germline CDR1 is SGDLS and CDR2 YYNGEE. This CDR3 is 15 amino acids long.

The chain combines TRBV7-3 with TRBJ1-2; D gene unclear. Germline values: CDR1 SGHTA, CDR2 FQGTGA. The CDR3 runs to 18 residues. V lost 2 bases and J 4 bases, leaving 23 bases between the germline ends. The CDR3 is CASSLDGAGTSSPYGYTF. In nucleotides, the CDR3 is TGTGCCAGCAGCTTAGATGGCGCAGGTACCTCTTCTCCCTATGGCTACACCTTC. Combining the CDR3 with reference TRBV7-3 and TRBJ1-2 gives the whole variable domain GAGVSQTPSNKVTEKGKYVELRCDPISGHTALYWYRQSLGQGPEFLIYFQGTGAADDSGLPNDRFFAVRPEGSVSTLKIQRTERGDSAVYLCASSLDGAGTSSPYGYTFGSGTRLTVV.

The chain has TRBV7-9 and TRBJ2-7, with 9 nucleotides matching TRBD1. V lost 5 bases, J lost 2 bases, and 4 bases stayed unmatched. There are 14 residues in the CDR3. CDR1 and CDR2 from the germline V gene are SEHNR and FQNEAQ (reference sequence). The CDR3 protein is CASSPGQGAYEQYF. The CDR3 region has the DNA TGTGCCAGCAGCCCGGGACAGGGAGCCTACGAGCAGTACTTC.

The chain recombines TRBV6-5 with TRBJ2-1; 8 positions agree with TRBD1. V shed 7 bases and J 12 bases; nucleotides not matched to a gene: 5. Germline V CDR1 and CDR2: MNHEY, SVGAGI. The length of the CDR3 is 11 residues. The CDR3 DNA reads TGTGCCAGCAACAGGGGGAGTGGGCAGTTCTTC. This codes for CASNRGSGQFF.

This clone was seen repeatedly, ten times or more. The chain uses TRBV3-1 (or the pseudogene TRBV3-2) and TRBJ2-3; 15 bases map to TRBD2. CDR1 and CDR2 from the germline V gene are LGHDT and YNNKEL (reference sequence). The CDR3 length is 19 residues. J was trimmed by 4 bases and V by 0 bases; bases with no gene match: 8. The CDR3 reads CASSQDPGLAGGLADTQYF. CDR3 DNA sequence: TGTGCCAGCAGCCAAGATCCCGGACTAGCGGGGGGGCTCGCAGATACGCAGTATTTT.

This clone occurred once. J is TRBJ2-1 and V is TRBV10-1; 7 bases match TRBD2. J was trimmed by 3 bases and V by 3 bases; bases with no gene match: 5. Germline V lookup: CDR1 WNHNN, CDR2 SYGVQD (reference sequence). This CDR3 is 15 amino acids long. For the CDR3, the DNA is TGCGCCAGCAGTGATGGGCCTAGCGGCTACAATGAGCAGTTCTTC. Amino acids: CASSDGPSGYNEQFF.

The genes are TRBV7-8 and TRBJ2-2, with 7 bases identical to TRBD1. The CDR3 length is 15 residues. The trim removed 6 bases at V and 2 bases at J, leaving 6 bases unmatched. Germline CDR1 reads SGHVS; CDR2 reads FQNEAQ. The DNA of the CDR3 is TGTGCCAGCAGTCATAGACAGGGCAACACCGGGGAGCTGTTTTTT. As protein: CASSHRQGNTGELFF. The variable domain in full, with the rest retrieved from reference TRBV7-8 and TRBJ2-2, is GAGVSQSPRYKVAKRGQDVALRCDPISGHVSLFWYQQALGQGPEFLTYFQNEAQLDKSGLPSDRFFAERPEGSVSTLKIQRTQQEDSAVYLCASSHRQGNTGELFFGEGSRLTVL.

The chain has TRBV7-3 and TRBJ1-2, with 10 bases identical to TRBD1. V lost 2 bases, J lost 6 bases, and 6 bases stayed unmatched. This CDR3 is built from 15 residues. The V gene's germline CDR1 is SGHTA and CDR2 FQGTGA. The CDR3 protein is CASSLPGQGFDGYTF. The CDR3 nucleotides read TGTGCCAGCAGCTTACCGGGACAGGGGTTCGATGGCTACACCTTC.

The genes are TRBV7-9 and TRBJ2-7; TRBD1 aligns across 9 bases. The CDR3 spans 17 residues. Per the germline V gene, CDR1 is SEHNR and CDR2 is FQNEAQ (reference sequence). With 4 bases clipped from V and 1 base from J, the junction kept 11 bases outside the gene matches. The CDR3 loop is CASSSPWRTGESYEQYF. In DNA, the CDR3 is TGTGCCAGCAGCTCCCCATGGAGGACAGGGGAATCCTACGAGCAGTACTTC.